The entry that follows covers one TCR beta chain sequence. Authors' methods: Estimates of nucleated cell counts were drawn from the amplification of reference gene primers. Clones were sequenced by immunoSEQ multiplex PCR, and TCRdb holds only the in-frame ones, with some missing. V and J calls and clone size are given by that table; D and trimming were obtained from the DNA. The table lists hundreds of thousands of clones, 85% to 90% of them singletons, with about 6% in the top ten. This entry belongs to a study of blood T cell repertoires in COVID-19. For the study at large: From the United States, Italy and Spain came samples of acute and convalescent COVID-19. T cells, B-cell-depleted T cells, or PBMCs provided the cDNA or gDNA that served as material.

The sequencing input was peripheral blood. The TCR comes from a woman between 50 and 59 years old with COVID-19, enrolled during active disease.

The CDR3 is CASSNGQSYNQPQHF. The CDR3 bases are TGTGCCAGCAGCAACGGACAGAGCTACAATCAGCCCCAGCATTTT. The chain joins TRBV27 to TRBJ1-5; maybe TRBD1 (6 bases). The CDR3 runs 15 residues. Germline lookup yields CDR1 MNHEY and CDR2 SMNVEV (reference sequence). Trimming left V 6 bases short and J 3 bases short, with 15 bases between.